The 20 T cell receptor beta chains presented below share a single source sample, sequenced in a study of Graves' ophthalmopathy and Graves' hyperthyroidism. RNA transcripts provided the template for amplifying TCR beta CDR3 regions. First-round RT-PCR used HTBI primers; second-round multiplex PCR followed. Each CDR3 protein is one row after TCRdb ran MiXCR on the multiplex PCR reads. The sample includes around 400,000 distinct CDR3 sequences, more than 20% of them seen just once. Source material: peripheral blood. The receptors stem from a woman aged 18-29 years with stable Graves' hyperthyroidism.

The table lists this clonotype with many counts. This sequence joins TRBV30 and TRBJ2-5; no definite D call. CDR1 and CDR2 from the germline V gene are GTSNPN and SVGIG (reference sequence). The CDR3 is 10 residues long. Deletions cut 1 base from V and 5 bases from J, with 2 bases between. CDR3 DNA: TGTGCCTGGAGTGGGGAGACCCAGTACTTC. It specifies CAWSGETQYF.

As regards this clonotype: This may be a read error, as it is one base from a much larger clone. The chain links TRBV6-5 to TRBJ2-4; D is perhaps TRBD1 or TRBD2 (5 bases each). Germline V gene sequence: CDR1 MNHEY, CDR2 SVGAGI. CDR3 size: 17 residues. CDR3 sequence: CASRSSRGQGTKNIKYF. CDR3 DNA: TGTGCCAGCAGATCCTCAAGGGGCCAAGGGACCAAAAACATTAAGTACTTC.

The table lists this clonotype with many counts. The chain recombines TRBV2 with TRBJ2-5; 7 positions match TRBD1. CDR3 length: 14 amino acids. Germline-derived CDR1 and CDR2 are SNHLY and FYNNEI. V gave up 6 bases and J gave up 3 bases; unmatched junction bases: 7. The DNA of the CDR3 is TGTGCCAGCAGCAAGGGGGCTTTGGAAGAGACCCAGTACTTC. Encoded protein: CASSKGALEETQYF.

The J gene is TRBJ1-1, the V gene TRBV11-2, with 7 bases matching TRBD1. Per germline, CDR1 SGHAT and CDR2 FQNNGV. Germline trimming cut 5 bases from V and 0 bases from J; bases unmatched to any gene: 6. This CDR3 is built from 15 residues. CDR3 protein: CASSPNRGVNTEAFF. CDR3 bases: TGTGCCAGCAGCCCTAACAGGGGCGTGAACACTGAAGCTTTCTTT.

The V gene is TRBV7-9, the J gene TRBJ1-2; no firm D call. The CDR3 contains 13 residues. Trimming stripped 1 base from V and 4 bases from J, with 7 bases between. Germline V gene lookup returns CDR1 SEHNR and CDR2 FQNEAQ (reference sequence). CDR3 nucleotide sequence: TGTGCCAGCAGCTTAGGGAATGGCTATGGCTACACCTTC. Residues: CASSLGNGYGYTF.

Ten or more counts support this clonotype. The V gene is TRBV6-5, the J gene TRBJ1-3; D is perhaps TRBD1 (5 bases). Trimming removed 5 bases at V and 0 bases at J, with 8 bases between. The CDR3 consists of 14 residues. CDR1 is MNHEY and CDR2 is SVGAGI in the germline V gene. DNA of the CDR3: TGTGCCAGCAGTACGACAGCCTCTGGAAACACCATATATTTT. Protein: CASSTTASGNTIYF.

This chain connects TRBV7-2 to TRBJ1-2, with D perhaps matching TRBD1 (6 bases). V was cut by 5 bases and J by 7 bases, with 14 bases left in between. The CDR3 sequence is 13 residues long. CDR1 and CDR2 (germline): SGHTA, FQGNSA. The CDR3 region has the DNA TGTGCCAGCAGCCAAACGGGGGGCAGTGGCTACACCTTC. It codes for CASSQTGGSGYTF.

Points on this clonotype: One base away lies a much larger clone, so this may be a sequencing read error. This chain links TRBV29-1 with TRBJ2-7; D might be TRBD2 (6 bases). Germline V CDR1 and CDR2: SQVTM, ANQGSEA. This CDR3 is built from 14 residues. CDR3 loop: CSVEPDGSSYEPYF. As DNA, the CDR3 is TGCAGCGTTGAACCGGACGGGAGCTCCTACGAGCCGTACTTC.

To note about this clonotype: Since a much larger clone is just one base distant, this may be a read error. CDR3 amino acids: CASSLWGEDTQYF. CDR3 DNA sequence: TGTGCCAGCAGTTTATGGGGGGAAGATACCCAGTACTTC. The chain couples TRBV27 to TRBJ2-5, with D possibly matching TRBD2 (6 bases). The CDR3 is 13 residues long. Germline V lookup: CDR1 MNHEY, CDR2 SMNVEV (reference sequence).

This clonotype was seen many times. The chain employs TRBV10-2 and TRBJ1-5; TRBD1 agrees at 7 bases. Germline values: CDR1 WSHSY, CDR2 SAAADI. V lost 6 bases to trimming and J lost 7 bases; unmatched junction nucleotides: 6. The CDR3 sequence is 13 residues long. CDR3 loop: CASRQGREQPQHF. For the CDR3, the DNA is TGCGCCAGCAGACAGGGGCGAGAACAGCCCCAGCATTTT.

This clonotype was recorded many times. CDR3 sequence: CAISARERSYEQYF. Here the CDR3 DNA reads TGTGCCATCAGTGCGCGGGAGAGGTCCTACGAGCAGTACTTC. The V gene is TRBV10-3, the J gene TRBJ2-7; TRBD2 matches 7 bases. The length of the CDR3 is 14 residues. J lost 1 base, V lost 4 bases, and 4 bases had no gene match. The germline gives CDR1 ENHRY, CDR2 SYGVKD.

There are many counts of this clonotype. The V and J genes are TRBV6-5 and TRBJ1-5, with TRBD1 matching over 9 bases. The CDR3 loop spans 15 amino acids. The V and J ends lost 5 bases and 2 bases, in that order; junction bases with no gene match: 4. Looked up from germline, CDR1 is MNHEY and CDR2 is SVGAGI. The CDR3 protein is CASSTDRGGNQPQHF. The CDR3 DNA follows: TGTGCCAGCAGTACGGACAGGGGTGGCAATCAGCCCCAGCATTTT.

This clonotype has a count of ten or more. The junction shows a germline mismatch at one end, possibly a read error. The chain uses TRBV12-3 or TRBV12-4 and TRBJ2-7; TRBD2 matches at 10 bases. This CDR3 has 14 amino acids. DNA of the CDR3: TGTGCCAGCAGGTTAGCGGGAGGCGTCTACGAGCAGTACTTC. It yields the protein CASRLAGGVYEQYF.

V is TRBV27 and J is TRBJ2-7, with D maybe TRBD1 (6 bases). Trimming left V 5 bases short and J 0 bases short, with 11 bases between. CDR1 and CDR2 from the germline V gene are MNHEY and SMNVEV (reference sequence). The CDR3 has 14 residues. The CDR3 sequence: CASSLRDNSYEQYF. The CDR3 region has the DNA TGTGCCAGCAGTCTTCGGGACAACTCCTACGAGCAGTACTTC.

The chain employs TRBV30 and TRBJ1-5; D call uncertain. The CDR3 is 13 residues long. Germline CDR1 reads GTSNPN; CDR2 reads SVGIG (reference sequence). Between the trimmed V and J ends, which lost 4 bases and 5 bases, there was a span of 12 bases. The CDR3 reads CAWNKQRDQPQHF. The CDR3 DNA reads as TGTGCCTGGAACAAACAGCGGGATCAGCCCCAGCATTTT.

This clonotype is deemed medium-sized. The chain links TRBV20-1 to TRBJ1-1; possible D gene TRBD1, 6 bases. Trimming shortened V by 2 bases and J by 3 bases, and 16 bases separated the two germline ends. This CDR3 is built from 15 residues. Germline V lookup: CDR1 DFQATT, CDR2 SNEGSKA (reference sequence). The CDR3 region is CSARSSGGMDTEAFF. The CDR3 bases are TGCAGTGCTAGAAGCAGCGGGGGCATGGACACTGAAGCTTTCTTT.

The CDR3 sequence is CASSLGVGPYEQYF. The CDR3 coding sequence is TGTGCCAGCAGTTTAGGAGTGGGGCCCTACGAGCAGTACTTC. The chain couples TRBV12-3 or TRBV12-4 to TRBJ2-7, with D tentatively TRBD1 (5 bases). This CDR3 has 14 amino acids. V gave up 1 base and J gave up 2 bases, with 9 bases separating them.

The rearrangement joins TRBV20-1 to TRBJ2-7; TRBD2 aligns across 7 bases. CDR1 is DFQATT and CDR2 is SNEGSKA in the germline V gene (reference sequence). The CDR3 has 15 residues. The junction had 6 bases not matched to a gene; V was cut back by 0 bases and J by 1 base. The CDR3 loop is CSARDPGGSSYEQYF. The DNA of the CDR3 is TGCAGTGCTAGAGATCCTGGCGGGAGTTCCTACGAGCAGTACTTC.

The gene calls are TRBV11-1 and TRBJ2-7; D assignment may be TRBD1 or TRBD2 (6 bases each). Deletions cut 5 bases from V and 6 bases from J, with 26 bases between. CDR1 and CDR2 from the germline V gene are SGHAT and FQDESV (reference sequence). CDR3 size: 17 residues. CDR3 sequence reads: CASSAGAMRGVLGEQYF. The CDR3 DNA reads as TGTGCCAGCAGCGCAGGCGCCATGAGGGGGGTACTCGGCGAGCAGTACTTC.

In this sample, this clonotype turned up many times. The gene calls are TRBV6-1 and TRBJ1-1; 7 nucleotides line up with TRBD1. Germline V lookup: CDR1 MNHNS, CDR2 SASEGT. This CDR3 spans 16 amino acids. With 2 bases clipped from V and 5 bases from J, the junction kept 11 bases outside the gene matches. The CDR3 DNA is TGTGCCAGCAGTGAACTAGGGGGCGTAGGGCTGACTGAAGCTTTCTTT. As protein: CASSELGGVGLTEAFF.